Listed here is a single TCR beta chain. CDR3 size: 14 residues. Unmatched junction bases numbered 5, after V lost 3 bases and J lost 4 bases. Germline lookup yields CDR1 MNHNS and CDR2 SASEGT. Data came from immunoSEQ multiplex PCR; TCRdb stores just in-frame clones and leaves some out. The sample lists roughly 330,000 clones, about nine tenths occurring once. The record originates from a study of blood T cell repertoires in COVID-19. Study-level background: Samples came from the United States, Italy and Spain, spanning acute and convalescent COVID-19.

The rearrangement uses TRBV6-1 and TRBJ1-1; TRBD1 aligns across 7 bases. This receptor was obtained from a man aged 25 to 45 with COVID-19, enrolled during active disease. The sequenced sample consisted of peripheral blood. In DNA form, the CDR3 reads TGTGCCAGCAGTGAGAAGGGGGCTACCACTGAAGCTTTCTTT. It encodes CASSEKGATTEAFF.